A single TCR beta chain is shown here with its context. Its antigen is unknown. The data were taken from a study of beta chain features in type 1 diabetes. General study points: The analysis here could not establish whether HLA type shapes TCRB rearrangement.

TCRB transcripts that were expressed got sequenced, as all of the isolated RNA had been reverse transcribed. Sequencing was performed with immunoSEQ multiplex PCR; in TCRdb, only in-frame clones are kept and a portion is missing. The sample has 300,000 to 400,000 clones; roughly 12% are singletons. Via the markers CD45RO/CCR7/CD25/CD127/CD95/CD27, stem cell-like memory, regulatory, central memory and naive CD4+ cells were sorted. The sequenced sample consisted of naive CD4+ T cells from blood. The sequence derives from a man younger than 35 in good health.

The CDR3 DNA reads TGTGCCTGGAGTGAAAAACAGGGTGGCTATGGCTACACCTTC. Protein: CAWSEKQGGYGYTF. The chain has TRBV30 and TRBJ1-2, with a weak D call TRBD1 (6 bases). V was clipped by 1 base and J by 4 bases, with 13 bases between them. The CDR3 runs 14 residues. Germline loops: CDR1 GTSNPN, CDR2 SVGIG (reference sequence).